One and the same sample provided the 8 T cell receptor beta chains below, sequenced in a study of blood T cells in healthy people across ages (dated by TCRdb to the mid-2010s). Library construction relied on 5' RACE. Sequencing relied on an Illumina HiSeq 2500. A second PCR of about 6 to 11 cycles was run with a J-beta primer mix and a sample-barcoded 5' primer. TCRdb applied fastp at Q25 and MiXCR to the public reads, then kept only in-frame beta chains. A single entry per CDR3 protein holds the most common genes and DNA from its merged rows. The sample table holds 600,000 or so distinct CDR3 sequences, of which around 20% were seen once. The top ten clones comprise 3% to 4% of the sample. The sequencing sample was made of blood. These receptors were taken from a man aged 70 or older in good health.

Worth noting for this clonotype: The CDR3 end shows no conserved phenylalanine or tryptophan, and so a read error is likely. The chain is built from TRBV27 and TRBJ2-1; TRBD2 might be the D (6 bases). V shed 6 bases and J shed 5 bases, with 20 bases lying between them. Per germline, CDR1 MNHEY and CDR2 SMNVEV (reference sequence). The CDR3 is made up of 16 amino acids. DNA of the CDR3: TGTGCCAGCAGCCAGTTGACATCCGGGACTGACAATGAGCAGTTCCTC. It specifies CASSQLTSGTDNEQFL.

This clonotype has more than one count but fewer than ten. CDR3 sequence reads: CASSYSGTSTDTQYF. The DNA of the CDR3 is TGTGCCAGCAGTTATAGCGGTACTAGCACAGATACGCAGTATTTT. V is TRBV6-6 and J is TRBJ2-3; TRBD2 is a possible D gene (6 bases). Looked up from germline, CDR1 is MNHNY and CDR2 is SVGAGI (reference sequence). Trimming took off 3 bases at V and 0 bases at J, with 10 bases between the two ends. This CDR3 has 15 amino acids.

This chain uses TRBV6-5 with TRBJ2-7; D may be TRBD2 (6 bases). The CDR3 sequence is 17 residues long. Trimming pared 0 bases from V and 3 bases from J, leaving 18 bases between. Looked up from germline, CDR1 is MNHEY and CDR2 is SVGAGI. The CDR3 nucleotides read TGTGCCAGCAGTTACTCTCTTCGGACTATACTAGGCTACGAGCAGTACTTC. Amino acid sequence: CASSYSLRTILGYEQYF.

This rearrangement joins TRBV28 to TRBJ2-3; TRBD1 agrees at 8 bases. Germline V gene data show CDR1 as MDHEN and CDR2 as SYDVKM. The CDR3 totals 14 residues. V was clipped by 7 bases and J by 8 bases; unmatched bases: 11. CDR3 sequence (DNA): TGTGCCAGCACCCGGGACAGGTCTTTCGGTACGCAGTATTTT. The encoded protein is CASTRDRSFGTQYF.

The chain recombines TRBV5-1 with TRBJ2-5, with 12 bases aligning to TRBD2. After removal of 3 bases from V and 0 bases from J, the junction contained 3 bases not matched to a gene. The CDR3 contains 16 residues. Germline V gene data show CDR1 as SGHRS and CDR2 as YFSETQ. In DNA, the CDR3 is TGCGCCAGCAGCTCCGGGACTAGCGGGTACCAAGAGACCCAGTACTTC. It encodes CASSSGTSGYQETQYF. The full variable domain, completed using reference TRBV5-1 and TRBJ2-5, is KAGVTQTPRYLIKTRGQQVTLSCSPISGHRSVSWYQQTPGQGLQFLFEYFSETQRNKGNFPGRFSGRQFSNSRSEMNVSTLELGDSALYLCASSSGTSGYQETQYFGPGTRLLVL.

The rearrangement links TRBV5-1 to TRBJ2-1, with 16 bases matching TRBD2. V dropped 5 bases and J dropped 7; count of bases not matched to a gene: 9. CDR1 and CDR2 (germline): SGHRS, YFSETQ. CDR3 length: 17 amino acids. The CDR3 nucleotides read TGCGCCAGCAGTTCGGGACTAGCGGGAGGGCCGGTAAATGAGCAGTTCTTC. It is translated as CASSSGLAGGPVNEQFF. Combining the CDR3 with reference TRBV5-1 and TRBJ2-1 gives the whole variable domain KAGVTQTPRYLIKTRGQQVTLSCSPISGHRSVSWYQQTPGQGLQFLFEYFSETQRNKGNFPGRFSGRQFSNSRSEMNVSTLELGDSALYLCASSSGLAGGPVNEQFFGPGTRLTVL.

J is TRBJ2-3 and V is TRBV6-5; 8 bases are shared with TRBD1. V lost 11 bases, J lost 4 bases, and 17 bases stayed unmatched. Looked up from germline, CDR1 is MNHEY and CDR2 is SVGAGI. This CDR3 has 16 residues. The chain's CDR3 is CACKVVAQGVSDTQYF. CDR3 nucleotides: TGTGCCTGCAAGGTCGTTGCACAGGGGGTATCAGATACGCAGTATTTT.

The V and J genes are TRBV7-3 and TRBJ2-5; D uncertain. CDR1 and CDR2 from the germline V gene are SGHTA and FQGTGA. Trimming cost V 1 base and J 7 bases, with 10 bases left between them. This CDR3 region has 13 residues. CDR3 nucleotides: TGTGCCAGCAGCTTAAGGCGGTTGGGGACCCAGTACTTC. Its translation is CASSLRRLGTQYF. Full variable domain (outside the CDR3, taken from reference TRBV7-3 and TRBJ2-5): GAGVSQTPSNKVTEKGKYVELRCDPISGHTALYWYRQSLGQGPEFLIYFQGTGAADDSGLPNDRFFAVRPEGSVSTLKIQRTERGDSAVYLCASSLRRLGTQYFGPGTRLLVL.